Following are 13 T cell receptor beta chains from one sample sequenced in a study of blood T cell repertoires in COVID-19. Only in-frame clones appear in the TCRdb table, and some are missing; sequencing was by immunoSEQ multiplex PCR. The sample holds some 360,000 clones; around 87% are singletons and the top ten take approximately 2.4%. Sequencing input: peripheral blood. These receptors originate from an older woman with COVID-19, enrolled during active disease.

The gene calls are TRBV5-4 and TRBJ1-2, with D unclear. The CDR3 sequence is 14 residues long. V lost 0 bases and J 1 base, leaving 7 bases between the germline ends. Germline V lookup: CDR1 SGHNT, CDR2 YYREEE (reference sequence). CDR3 sequence (DNA): TGTGCCAGCAGCTTGGACAGATTTAACTATGGCTACACCTTC. This sequence encodes CASSLDRFNYGYTF.

The chain uses TRBV6-5 and TRBJ2-7; no reliable D call. V was trimmed by 5 bases and J by 0 bases, leaving 14 bases between them. CDR1 is MNHEY, CDR2 SVGAGI, per germline. This CDR3 comprises 15 residues. CDR3 protein: CASSPTVIRSYEQYF. For the CDR3, the DNA is TGTGCCAGCAGTCCTACTGTGATTCGCTCCTACGAGCAGTACTTC.

V is TRBV7-9 and J is TRBJ1-1, with D maybe TRBD1 (6 bases). Germline V gene data show CDR1 as SEHNR and CDR2 as FQNEAQ (reference sequence). Trimming took 5 bases from V and 0 from J, leaving 13 bases between them. The CDR3 has 15 amino acids. This CDR3 is CASSPLQGMNTEAFF. DNA of the CDR3: TGTGCCAGCAGCCCTTTGCAGGGGATGAACACTGAAGCTTTCTTT.

Turning to this clone: Other DNA sequences within the sample encode an identical CDR3. The chain links TRBV6-5 to TRBJ1-1; D call uncertain. Trimming cost V 3 bases and J 1 base, with 9 bases left between them. Per germline, CDR1 MNHEY and CDR2 SVGAGI. The CDR3 length is 14 residues. CDR3 DNA: TGTGCCAGCAGTTATTTTCGGGGGAACACTGAAGCTTTCTTT. The encoded protein is CASSYFRGNTEAFF.

The chain recombines TRBV2 with TRBJ1-2; weak D call: TRBD1 (6 bases). The length of the CDR3 is 13 residues. Germline V gene sequence: CDR1 SNHLY, CDR2 FYNNEI. Trimming stripped 8 bases from V and 1 base from J, with 11 bases between. CDR3 sequence: CASQDSFNYGYTF. CDR3 DNA: TGTGCCAGCCAGGACAGTTTTAACTATGGCTACACCTTC.

The gene calls are TRBV24-1 and TRBJ1-3; possible D gene TRBD1, 6 bases. The CDR3 length is 13 residues. CDR1 KGHDR and CDR2 SFDVKD come from the germline V gene. V lost 6 bases and J 4 bases, leaving 9 bases between the germline ends. The chain's CDR3 is CATSPGTGNTIYF. The CDR3 DNA is TGTGCCACCAGTCCCGGGACAGGAAACACCATATATTTT.

The CDR3 DNA reads as TGCGCCAGCAGCTTGGGGGGACAGGCCTATAATTCACCCCTCCACTTT. The encoded protein is CASSLGGQAYNSPLHF. V and J are TRBV5-1 and TRBJ1-6, with 8 positions matching TRBD1. The CDR3 sequence is 16 residues long. Trimming removed 0 bases from V and 2 bases from J; junction bases left unmatched: 1. CDR1 SGHRS and CDR2 YFSETQ come from the germline V gene.

This clone was seen a single time. A junction boundary mismatches the germline segment, possibly from a read error. The chain employs TRBV19 and TRBJ2-5, with D possibly TRBD2 on 6 matching bases. Germline V gene data show CDR1 as LNHDA and CDR2 as SQIVND (reference sequence). The CDR3 runs 14 residues. The CDR3 DNA follows: TGTGCCAGCAGTATACAGGCTAGCGTAGAGACCCAGTACTTC. Amino acids: CASSIQASVETQYF.

This clone has a count of ten or more. The J gene is TRBJ2-7, the V gene TRBV7-3, with 7 bases identical to TRBD1. From germline, CDR1 is SGHTA and CDR2 FQGTGA. The CDR3 totals 16 residues. The V gene end was trimmed by 2 bases and the J gene end by 3 bases; junction bases not matched to a gene: 10. CDR3 region: CASSLGRIGTVYEQYF. DNA of the CDR3: TGTGCCAGCAGCTTAGGTCGGATAGGGACAGTCTACGAGCAGTACTTC.

A note on this clone: The sample holds other DNA sequences that translate to the same CDR3. In DNA, the CDR3 is TGTGCCAGCTCACCTGACAGCTCCTATAATTCACCCCTCCACTTT. This translates into CASSPDSSYNSPLHF. This rearrangement joins TRBV18 to TRBJ1-6, with a tentative D call TRBD1 (5 bases). This CDR3 is built from 15 residues. In germline, CDR1 is KGHSH, CDR2 LQKENI. Trimming took 3 bases from V and 0 from J, leaving 6 bases between them.

As regards this clone: This sample includes further DNA sequences coding for the same CDR3. This chain's CDR3 is CASSIGLAGPYNEQFF. In DNA form, the CDR3 reads TGTGCCAGTAGTATAGGACTAGCGGGGCCCTACAATGAGCAGTTCTTC. The V call is TRBV19, the J call TRBJ2-1, with 11 positions matching TRBD2. The CDR3 sequence is 16 residues long. Germline CDR1 is LNHDA and CDR2 is SQIVND (reference sequence). The V gene end was trimmed by 1 base and the J gene end by 2 bases; junction bases not matched to a gene: 1. The entire variable domain, with the rest obtained from reference TRBV19 and TRBJ2-1, is as follows: DGGITQSPKYLFRKEGQNVTLSCEQNLNHDAMYWYRQDPGQGLRLIYYSQIVNDFQKGDIAEGYSVSREKKESFPLTVTSAQKNPTAFYLCASSIGLAGPYNEQFFGPGTRLTVL.

V and J are TRBV11-3 and TRBJ1-1; TRBD1 agrees at 9 bases. The CDR3 contains 13 residues. The germline V gene encodes CDR1 SGHNT and CDR2 YENEEA. The V segment lost 5 bases and the J segment 3 bases; nucleotides outside the gene matches: 1. This CDR3 is CASSRTGDTEAFF. CDR3 coding DNA: TGTGCCAGCAGCCGGACAGGGGACACTGAAGCTTTCTTT.

The rearrangement uses TRBV30 and TRBJ2-2; D is possibly TRBD1 (6 bases). Germline V gene lookup returns CDR1 GTSNPN and CDR2 SVGIG (reference sequence). Between the trimmed V and J ends, which lost 2 bases and 4 bases, there was a span of 14 bases. This CDR3 comprises 15 residues. CDR3 nucleotides: TGTGCCTGGAGTATGGACAGCACACCCACCGGGGAGCTGTTTTTT. This sequence encodes CAWSMDSTPTGELFF.